The rows below give T cell receptor beta chains drawn from one sample of a study of blood T cell repertoires in COVID-19. Assay used: immunoSEQ multiplex PCR; TCRdb lists only in-frame clones, some missing. The sample gives roughly 160,000 clones, approximately 86% of which show up once; 8% to 10% is in the top ten. Sample: peripheral blood. All receptors come from a man in his sixties with acute or convalescent COVID-19. CDR3s include the opening cysteine and the closing phenylalanine or tryptophan. Fields, in order: CDR3 protein, V gene, J gene.

CASSEGASGRNYEQYF	TRBV2	TRBJ2-7
CASSPQGALETQYF	TRBV18	TRBJ2-5
CSGSEGTITF	TRBV29-1	TRBJ1-2
CASSQATHSPLHF	TRBV3-1/TRBV3-2	TRBJ1-6
CASSLRGINEQFF	TRBV11-3	TRBJ2-1
CASRGQAYGYTF	TRBV2	TRBJ1-2
CASSQVASNSPLHF	TRBV11-2	TRBJ1-6
CAWAYRGLIRTEAFF	TRBV30	TRBJ1-1
CASSIAETGVGEQYF	TRBV19	TRBJ2-7
CASSFGAGANYGYTF	TRBV5-4	TRBJ1-2
CASSLSAGGGEQFF	TRBV27	TRBJ2-1
CASSSVPTRVETQYF	TRBV5-1	TRBJ2-5
CAISEFLARLETQYF	TRBV10-3	TRBJ2-5
CAIRDGTDNSPLHF	TRBV10-3	TRBJ1-6
CASSLASTSNEQFF	TRBV5-1	TRBJ2-1
CASSLTGTGSPLHF	TRBV5-1	TRBJ1-6
CASSLGPGGYEQYF	TRBV27	TRBJ2-7
CASSLGSSGRFYEQYF	TRBV6-6	TRBJ2-7
CASSTGYGYTF	TRBV11-1	TRBJ1-2
CASSSTGTDNEKLFF	TRBV7-2	TRBJ1-4
CAISEPPGLAGPNTGELFF	TRBV10-3	TRBJ2-2
CASSQAADSPQYF	TRBV14	TRBJ2-7
CASSRGDYGYTF	TRBV19	TRBJ1-2
CASSLAGGRRSYNSPLHF	TRBV13	TRBJ1-6
CASSRQEVLDLSQHF	TRBV7-3	TRBJ1-5
CASSEGGYQPQHF	TRBV6-1	TRBJ1-5
CASSLQGNNQPQHF	TRBV5-5	TRBJ1-5
CASSSRLAGDRDTQYF	TRBV6-5	TRBJ2-3
CASSRRDQETQYF	TRBV6-5	TRBJ2-5
CASSPPDSPSTDTQYF	TRBV5-1	TRBJ2-3
CATMGIGAGYEQYF	TRBV6-5	TRBJ2-7
CAWSTGVEQFF	TRBV30	TRBJ2-1
CASSQTATNEKLFF	TRBV3-1/TRBV3-2	TRBJ1-4
CASSLPGTGHNQETQYF	TRBV5-5	TRBJ2-5
CAWNVQGGLEKLFF	TRBV30	TRBJ1-4
CASSPRLTGPASTEAFF	TRBV5-8	TRBJ1-1
CAAGTGTDTQYF	TRBV7-6	TRBJ2-3
CATSRDRGGSSGNTIYF	TRBV15	TRBJ1-3
CASSPFPRGPRGNTEAFF	TRBV18	TRBJ1-1
CSATQPPQHF	TRBV20-1	TRBJ1-5
CASRQGGKPQHF	TRBV28	TRBJ1-5
CASSQLLGPETGRENTIYF	TRBV4-2	TRBJ1-3
CASSSRGTGVNTIYF	TRBV27	TRBJ1-3
CASSLRRGGTDTQYF	TRBV27	TRBJ2-3
CATSDPTASEQYF	TRBV24-1	TRBJ2-7
CASSGTGGFQPQHF	TRBV18	TRBJ1-5
CASSPGGGLGYTGELFF	TRBV5-4	TRBJ2-2
CASSVGAGAHTEAFF	TRBV9	TRBJ1-1
CASSLEAGGESTEAFF	TRBV7-9	TRBJ1-1
CASSSAAGRGTEAFF	TRBV7-3	TRBJ1-1
CASSVGDRNNEQFF	TRBV9	TRBJ2-1
CASRQGSNSPLHF	TRBV6-5	TRBJ1-6
CASSIDRVRGRLDYGYTF	TRBV19	TRBJ1-2
CASSQTGTGDQPQHF	TRBV19	TRBJ1-5
CASSPYRASLYVSYGYTF	TRBV6-6	TRBJ1-2
CATYEVAGGSTYEQYF	TRBV27	TRBJ2-7